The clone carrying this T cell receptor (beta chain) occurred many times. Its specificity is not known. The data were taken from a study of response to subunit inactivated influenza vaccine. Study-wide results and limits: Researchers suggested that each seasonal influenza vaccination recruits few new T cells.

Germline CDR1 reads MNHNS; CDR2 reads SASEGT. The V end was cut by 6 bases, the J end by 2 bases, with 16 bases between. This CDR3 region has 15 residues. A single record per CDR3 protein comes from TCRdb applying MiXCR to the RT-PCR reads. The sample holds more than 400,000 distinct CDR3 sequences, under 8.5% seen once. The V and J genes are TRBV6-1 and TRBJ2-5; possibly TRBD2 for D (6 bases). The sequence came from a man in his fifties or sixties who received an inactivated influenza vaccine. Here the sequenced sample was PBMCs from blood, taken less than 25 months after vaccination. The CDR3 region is CASSPVGRLQETQYF. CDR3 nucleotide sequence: TGTGCCAGCAGCCCCGTAGGGAGGCTACAAGAGACCCAGTACTTC.